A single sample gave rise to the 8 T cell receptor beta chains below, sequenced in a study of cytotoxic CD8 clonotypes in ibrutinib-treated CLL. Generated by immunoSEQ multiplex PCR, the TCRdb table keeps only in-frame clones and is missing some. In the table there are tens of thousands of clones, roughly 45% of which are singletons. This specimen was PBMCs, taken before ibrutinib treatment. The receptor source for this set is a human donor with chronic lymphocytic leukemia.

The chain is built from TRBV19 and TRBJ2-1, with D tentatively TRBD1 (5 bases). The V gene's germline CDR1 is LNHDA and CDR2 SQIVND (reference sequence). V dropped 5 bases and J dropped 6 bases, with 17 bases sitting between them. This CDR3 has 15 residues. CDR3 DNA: TGTGCCAGTAGTCCAGGGAACAGAGCAGGCAATGAGCAGTTCTTC. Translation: CASSPGNRAGNEQFF.

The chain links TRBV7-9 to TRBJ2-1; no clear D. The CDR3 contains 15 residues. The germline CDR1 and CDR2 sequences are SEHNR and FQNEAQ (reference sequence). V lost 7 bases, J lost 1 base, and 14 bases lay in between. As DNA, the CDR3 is TGTGCCAGCATCCGGTGGTCTAGATCCTACAATGAGCAGTTCTTC. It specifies CASIRWSRSYNEQFF.

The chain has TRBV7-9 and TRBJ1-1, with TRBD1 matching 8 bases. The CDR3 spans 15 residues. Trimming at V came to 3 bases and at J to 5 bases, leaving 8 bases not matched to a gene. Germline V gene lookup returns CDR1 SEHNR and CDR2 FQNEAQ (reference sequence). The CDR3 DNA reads TGTGCCAGCAGCTTCGTGGACAGGGTTTGGACTGAAGCTTTCTTT. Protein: CASSFVDRVWTEAFF.

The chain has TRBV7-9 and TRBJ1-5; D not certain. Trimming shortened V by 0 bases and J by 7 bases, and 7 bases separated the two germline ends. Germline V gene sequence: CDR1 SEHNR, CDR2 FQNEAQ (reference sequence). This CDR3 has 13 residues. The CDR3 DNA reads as TGTGCCAGCAGCTTAGCGCGCGACCAGCCCCAGCATTTT. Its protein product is CASSLARDQPQHF.

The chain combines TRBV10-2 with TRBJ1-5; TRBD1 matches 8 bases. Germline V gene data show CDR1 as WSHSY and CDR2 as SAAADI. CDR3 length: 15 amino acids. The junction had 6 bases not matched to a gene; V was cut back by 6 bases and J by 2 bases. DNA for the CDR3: TGCGCCAGCAGATTAGACAGGGGTGGCAATCAGCCCCAGCATTTT. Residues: CASRLDRGGNQPQHF.

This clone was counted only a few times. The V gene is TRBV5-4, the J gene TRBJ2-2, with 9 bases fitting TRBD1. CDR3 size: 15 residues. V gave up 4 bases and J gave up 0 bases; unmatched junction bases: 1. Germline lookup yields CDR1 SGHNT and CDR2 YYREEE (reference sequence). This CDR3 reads CASSRDRANTGELFF. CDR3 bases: TGTGCCAGCAGCCGGGACAGGGCGAACACCGGGGAGCTGTTTTTT.

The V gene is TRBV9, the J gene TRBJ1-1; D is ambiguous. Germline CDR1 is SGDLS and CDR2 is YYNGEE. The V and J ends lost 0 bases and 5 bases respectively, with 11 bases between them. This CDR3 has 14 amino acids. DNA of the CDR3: TGTGCCAGCAGCGTAGCGGGCGGCGGGACTGAAGCTTTCTTT. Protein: CASSVAGGGTEAFF. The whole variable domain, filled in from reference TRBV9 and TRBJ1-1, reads DSGVTQTPKHLITATGQRVTLRCSPRSGDLSVYWYQQSLDQGLQFLIQYYNGEERAKGNILERFSAQQFPDLHSELNLSSLELGDSALYFCASSVAGGGTEAFFGQGTRLTVV.

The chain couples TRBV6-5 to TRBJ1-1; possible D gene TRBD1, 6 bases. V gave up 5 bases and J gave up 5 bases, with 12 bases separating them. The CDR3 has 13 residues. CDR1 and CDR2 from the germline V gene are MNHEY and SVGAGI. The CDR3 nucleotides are TGTGCCAGCAGTAACACCGGGACAACTGAAGCTTTCTTT. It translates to CASSNTGTTEAFF.